This passage covers 32 T cell receptor beta chains from one sample sequenced in a study of T cells in Graves' hyperthyroidism and ophthalmopathy. Authors of the study amplified TCR beta CDR3 regions from RNA transcripts. TCR CDR3 regions were first amplified by RT-PCR with HTBI primers. Via MiXCR, TCRdb re-called the multiplex PCR reads, giving one row per CDR3 protein. The sample has about 300,000 distinct CDR3 sequences, roughly 19% seen once. Specimen: blood. Receptors originate from a man aged 50-59 years with Graves' ophthalmopathy.

This chain links TRBV28 with TRBJ1-1; D is perhaps TRBD1 (6 bases). Trimming cost V 7 bases and J 1 base, with 13 bases left between them. The CDR3 covers 14 residues. Germline V CDR1 and CDR2: MDHEN, SYDVKM. CDR3 amino acids: CASTLQGANTEAFF. CDR3 DNA sequence: TGTGCCAGCACCCTACAGGGAGCGAACACTGAAGCTTTCTTT.

This sequence joins TRBV20-1 and TRBJ1-4, with 11 bases fitting TRBD1. The CDR3 extends over 17 amino acids. Trimming removed 5 bases from V and 3 bases from J; junction bases left unmatched: 11. The germline V gene has CDR1 DFQATT and CDR2 SNEGSKA (reference sequence). The CDR3 bases are TGCAGTGCTCTCCACCGGGACAGGGGGGGAGCTAATGAAAAACTGTTTTTT. Translated: CSALHRDRGGANEKLFF.

Regarding this clonotype: At one of its ends the junction is not consistent with the germline gene, which may arise from a read error. The gene calls are TRBV4-1 and TRBJ2-2; TRBD2 aligns across 11 bases. The CDR3 loop spans 16 amino acids. The germline CDR1 and CDR2 sequences are MGHRA and YSYEKL. CDR3 coding DNA: TGCGCCAGCAGCACCCGACTAGCGGGAAACACCGGGGGGCTGTTTTTT. Its protein product is CASSTRLAGNTGGLFF.

This clonotype was seen more than once but under ten times. CDR3: CATNWDREETQYF. For the CDR3, the DNA is TGTGCCACCAACTGGGACAGGGAAGAGACCCAGTACTTC. The chain has TRBV15 and TRBJ2-5; 9 nucleotides align to TRBD1. There are 13 residues in the CDR3. V shed 7 bases and J 3 bases; nucleotides not matched to a gene: 3. CDR1 is LNHNV, CDR2 YYDKDF, per germline (reference sequence).

The rearrangement joins TRBV9 to TRBJ2-2, with 12 nucleotides matching TRBD2. The junction had 6 bases not matched to a gene; V was cut back by 2 bases and J by 7 bases. The germline V gene has CDR1 SGDLS and CDR2 YYNGEE. This CDR3 is built from 16 residues. The CDR3 spells CASSVFLAGGLGELFF. DNA of the CDR3: TGTGCCAGCAGCGTTTTTCTAGCGGGAGGGCTCGGGGAGCTGTTTTTT.

This clonotype was seen repeatedly, ten times or more. V and J are TRBV12-3 or TRBV12-4 and TRBJ2-1; D not resolved. The V and J ends lost 6 bases and 9 bases respectively, with 12 bases between them. This CDR3 is built from 12 residues. In DNA, the CDR3 is TGTGCCAGCAGCATAGCCTCTTCTGAGCAGTTCTTC. This encodes CASSIASSEQFF.

J is TRBJ1-5 and V is TRBV28; perhaps TRBD1 as D (5 bases). This CDR3 is built from 14 residues. CDR1 is MDHEN and CDR2 is SYDVKM in the germline V gene. The V and J ends lost 10 bases and 3 bases respectively, with 16 bases between them. The CDR3 protein is CATSMTEPNQPQHF. The CDR3 DNA reads as TGTGCCACCTCGATGACAGAGCCCAATCAGCCCCAGCATTTT.

This sequence joins TRBV7-9 and TRBJ1-4; D perhaps matches TRBD1 (5 bases). CDR1 and CDR2 from the germline V gene are SEHNR and FQNEAQ (reference sequence). Trimming stripped 0 bases from V and 8 bases from J, with 10 bases between. The length of the CDR3 is 14 residues. The CDR3 region is CASSLARAGEKLFF. The CDR3 bases are TGTGCCAGCAGCTTAGCCAGGGCGGGCGAAAAACTGTTTTTT.

At least ten counts were recorded for this clonotype. This rearrangement joins TRBV5-1 to TRBJ2-7, with D possibly being TRBD1 (6 bases). From germline, CDR1 is SGHRS and CDR2 YFSETQ. V gave up 0 bases and J gave up 2 bases, with 12 bases separating them. This CDR3 is 15 amino acids long. The CDR3 protein is CASSLAPGQAYEQYF. CDR3 sequence (DNA): TGCGCCAGCAGCTTGGCCCCGGGACAAGCCTACGAGCAGTACTTC.

In this sample, this clonotype turned up many times. The chain's CDR3 is CASSHGGAGTDTQYF. The CDR3 nucleotides read TGTGCCAGCAGCCACGGGGGGGCTGGCACAGATACGCAGTATTTT. The chain is built from TRBV28 and TRBJ2-3, with TRBD2 identical over 8 bases. The V segment lost 6 bases and the J segment 1 base; nucleotides outside the gene matches: 6. From germline, CDR1 is MDHEN and CDR2 SYDVKM. This CDR3 is 15 amino acids long.

This clonotype was counted many times. J is TRBJ2-7 and V is TRBV20-1, with TRBD2 matching over 10 bases. Germline CDR1 reads DFQATT; CDR2 reads SNEGSKA (reference sequence). The CDR3 is made up of 11 amino acids. The CDR3 protein is CRGTSAYEQYF. Written as DNA, the CDR3 is TGCAGGGGGACTAGCGCATACGAGCAGTACTTC.

This clonotype was seen ten or more times. The chain is built from TRBV3-1 and TRBJ2-3, with TRBD2 as a possible D gene (6 bases). Germline V lookup: CDR1 LGHDT, CDR2 YNNKEL (reference sequence). V was trimmed by 0 bases and J by 3 bases, leaving 13 bases between them. The CDR3 contains 16 residues. The DNA of the CDR3 is TGTGCCAGCAGCCAAGATTTGGGACTGATAACAGATACGCAGTATTTT. It encodes CASSQDLGLITDTQYF.

This clonotype was seen only a few times. The chain employs TRBV7-2 and TRBJ2-4; D unresolved. The CDR3 runs 18 residues. The germline gives CDR1 SGHTA, CDR2 FQGNSA. V was pared by 4 bases and J by 1 base, with 20 bases between. The CDR3 DNA reads TGTGCCAGCAGCTCCCGACCTACGACGGCCCCTGCCAAAAACATTCAGTACTTC. Amino acids: CASSSRPTTAPAKNIQYF.

About this clonotype itself: An end of the junction differs from the germline gene, which may be a read error. The chain combines TRBV19 with TRBJ2-1, with TRBD2 as a possible D gene (6 bases). This CDR3 contains 16 residues. From germline, CDR1 is LNHDA and CDR2 SQIVND (reference sequence). DNA for the CDR3: TGTGCCAGTAGTATACTAGCGCCGAGCTCCTACGATGAGCAGTTCTTC. Translation: CASSILAPSSYDEQFF.

There are many counts of this clonotype. The chain couples TRBV5-1 to TRBJ2-7; 8 bases agree with TRBD2. Germline CDR1 is SGHRS and CDR2 is YFSETQ. Trimming cost V 4 bases and J 4 bases; bases outside gene matches: 7. The CDR3 sequence is 14 residues long. The CDR3 spells CASSRGLENYEQYF. Here the CDR3 DNA reads TGCGCCAGCAGCAGGGGACTAGAAAATTACGAGCAGTACTTC.

V gene TRBV7-8 combines with J gene TRBJ2-5, with 9 bases matching TRBD2. Unmatched junction bases numbered 7, after V lost 0 bases and J lost 5 bases. Germline V lookup: CDR1 SGHVS, CDR2 FQNEAQ. There are 16 residues in the CDR3. Written as DNA, the CDR3 is TGTGCCAGCAGCTTAGCAGGAGCGGGAGGTGTGGAGACCCAGTACTTC. Amino acids: CASSLAGAGGVETQYF. Together with reference TRBV7-8 and TRBJ2-5, the CDR3 gives the full variable domain: GAGVSQSPRYKVAKRGQDVALRCDPISGHVSLFWYQQALGQGPEFLTYFQNEAQLDKSGLPSDRFFAERPEGSVSTLKIQRTQQEDSAVYLCASSLAGAGGVETQYFGPGTRLLVL.

The chain has TRBV2 and TRBJ1-1; 8 bases are a match to TRBD1. The trim removed 6 bases at V and 5 bases at J, leaving 5 bases unmatched. CDR3 length: 13 amino acids. Germline values: CDR1 SNHLY, CDR2 FYNNEI. DNA of the CDR3: TGTGCCAGCAGGGAACAGGGGGAAACTGAAGCTTTCTTT. Its translation is CASREQGETEAFF.

The rearrangement joins TRBV6-9 to TRBJ2-3, with no clear D. Germline CDR1 is MNHGY and CDR2 is SVAAGI. Trimming removed 3 bases at V and 0 bases at J, with 10 bases between. The CDR3 runs to 15 residues. The CDR3 loop is CASSYVRTSTDTQYF. CDR3 DNA sequence: TGTGCCAGCAGTTACGTGCGCACAAGCACAGATACGCAGTATTTT.

V usage is TRBV11-2 and J usage is TRBJ2-7; D is possibly TRBD1 or TRBD2 (5 bases each). Trimming took 5 bases from V and 4 from J, leaving 15 bases between them. The CDR3 is 14 amino acids. Germline loops: CDR1 SGHAT, CDR2 FQNNGV. The chain's CDR3 is CASSLNQGRYEQYF. The CDR3 DNA follows: TGTGCCAGCAGCCTCAACCAGGGACGATACGAGCAGTACTTC.

On this clonotype: Given a much more abundant clone one base away, this may be a read error. The chain links TRBV28 to TRBJ1-4; 10 positions match TRBD1. Per germline, CDR1 MDHEN and CDR2 SYDVKM. V trimming: 6 bases; J trimming: 3 bases; junction bases outside the gene matches: 4. The CDR3 runs 15 residues. CDR3 sequence: CASRGGTGANEKLFF. In DNA form, the CDR3 reads TGTGCCAGCAGGGGGGGGACAGGGGCTAATGAAAAACTGTTTTTT.

Ten or more counts support this clonotype. The V and J genes are TRBV20-1 and TRBJ1-2; D gene ambiguous. CDR3 length: 14 residues. Germline-derived CDR1 and CDR2 are DFQATT and SNEGSKA (reference sequence). Trimming took 0 bases from V and 3 from J, leaving 11 bases between them. The CDR3 protein is CSARDRDRYYGYTF. The CDR3 DNA reads as TGCAGTGCTAGAGATCGAGACCGGTACTATGGCTACACCTTC.

This clonotype was found many times. This chain links TRBV27 with TRBJ2-5; D is unresolved. V was pared by 0 bases and J by 2 bases, with 10 bases between. The CDR3 totals 15 residues. From germline, CDR1 is MNHEY and CDR2 SMNVEV (reference sequence). The CDR3 DNA follows: TGTGCCAGCAGTTTATCTGGCCGGGCACAAGAGACCCAGTACTTC. Protein product: CASSLSGRAQETQYF.

This clonotype was seen more than once but under ten times. This chain connects TRBV10-3 to TRBJ2-3, with D unclear. The CDR3 has 11 residues. V lost 10 bases and J 4 bases, leaving 9 bases between the germline ends. The germline CDR1 and CDR2 sequences are ENHRY and SYGVKD. DNA for the CDR3: TGTGCCACGCAGAATCCAGATACGCAGTATTTT. Protein product: CATQNPDTQYF.

In its sample, this clonotype was seen a few times. The chain recombines TRBV6-1 with TRBJ1-4; the match to TRBD1 covers 10 bases. The CDR3 extends over 15 amino acids. V lost 2 bases, J lost 7 bases, and 4 bases stayed unmatched. Germline CDR1 MNHNS, CDR2 SASEGT. DNA of the CDR3: TGTGCCAGCAGTGAACCGGGACAGGGGACTGAAAAACTGTTTTTT. Protein sequence: CASSEPGQGTEKLFF.

This clonotype appeared a few times. The chain joins TRBV28 to TRBJ2-4; possible D gene TRBD2, 7 bases. Germline CDR1 reads MDHEN; CDR2 reads SYDVKM. This CDR3 is built from 14 residues. V was trimmed by 5 bases and J by 4 bases, leaving 12 bases between them. The CDR3 reads CASSKGGGKNIQYF. CDR3 nucleotides: TGTGCCAGCAGTAAGGGGGGGGGGAAAAACATTCAGTACTTC.

The chain carries TRBV6-4 and TRBJ2-2; no definite D call. Trimming took 7 bases from V and 5 from J, leaving 14 bases between them. Looked up from germline, CDR1 is MRHNA and CDR2 is SNTAGT. The CDR3 contains 14 residues. The CDR3 DNA follows: TGTGCCAGCACCCCTGGCAGAGAGACCGGGGAGCTGTTTTTT. Translation: CASTPGRETGELFF.

The rearrangement joins TRBV20-1 to TRBJ2-7, with D possibly being TRBD2 (6 bases). CDR3 length: 16 amino acids. Germline V gene sequence: CDR1 DFQATT, CDR2 SNEGSKA (reference sequence). The ends were cut back, 1 base at V and 4 bases at J, with 20 bases in the middle. CDR3 sequence: CSARAGVVLSPYEQYF. The CDR3 nucleotides are TGCAGTGCTAGAGCGGGAGTGGTGTTGTCCCCTTACGAGCAGTACTTC.

This clonotype was seen only a few times. V and J are TRBV9 and TRBJ2-7, with 13 bases identical to TRBD2. The V gene end was trimmed by 4 bases and the J gene end by 6 bases; junction bases not matched to a gene: 4. CDR3 length: 14 residues. Looked up from germline, CDR1 is SGDLS and CDR2 is YYNGEE. CDR3 bases: TGTGCCAGCAGCTCGGGACTAGCGGGACCCGAGCAGTACTTC. The encoded protein is CASSSGLAGPEQYF.

V usage is TRBV6-2 or TRBV6-3 and J usage is TRBJ2-6; D not certain. The germline gives CDR1 MNHEY, CDR2 SVGEGT. V was pared by 6 bases and J by 0 bases, with 9 bases between. The CDR3 spans 15 residues. This CDR3 is CASRGADSGANVLTF. As DNA, the CDR3 is TGTGCCAGCAGAGGAGCAGACTCTGGGGCCAACGTCCTGACTTTC.

This clonotype was detected ten times or more. CDR3 loop: CASTLSPLSYNEQFF. CDR3 coding DNA: TGTGCCAGCACTCTTTCACCCCTCTCCTACAATGAGCAGTTCTTC. The V call is TRBV6-1, the J call TRBJ2-1; no firm D call. Trimming stripped 7 bases from V and 0 bases from J, with 13 bases between. Germline loops: CDR1 MNHNS, CDR2 SASEGT. This CDR3 has 15 amino acids.

This clonotype has more than one count but fewer than ten. The V call is TRBV7-8, the J call TRBJ2-2; 13 bases align to TRBD2. CDR1 and CDR2 (germline): SGHVS, FQNEAQ. The ends lost 5 bases at V and 0 bases at J; junction bases unmatched: 6. This CDR3 is built from 18 residues. The CDR3 loop is CASSQPGTSGTNTGELFF. CDR3 nucleotide sequence: TGTGCCAGCAGCCAACCTGGGACTAGCGGGACGAACACCGGGGAGCTGTTTTTT.

The table lists this clonotype with many counts. This chain connects TRBV3-1 to TRBJ2-7, with D unresolved. The germline gives CDR1 LGHDT, CDR2 YNNKEL (reference sequence). Trimming left V 1 base short and J 3 bases short, with 16 bases between. This CDR3 is 16 amino acids long. The CDR3, as DNA: TGTGCCAGCAGCCAAGTTGTCGGAGCGAGAGGCTACGAGCAGTACTTC. Translating it yields CASSQVVGARGYEQYF.